This record looks at one T cell receptor (beta chain) sequence and its context. Its antigen is unknown. The data derive from a study of CD8+ T cells in alopecia areata. As for the study in general: Patients in the study were on tofacitinib for 6 to 18 months, then off it for 6 months. Findings and limits, study-wide: Persistence in scalp and blood during tofacitinib was observed for many expanded lesional clones.

The treatment was: oral pan-JAK inhibitor, 5-10 mg twice daily. Germline V CDR1 and CDR2: SNHLY, FYNNEI. The length of the CDR3 is 12 residues. V was trimmed by 10 bases and J by 5 bases, leaving 12 bases between them. In each case, RNA was isolated and then reverse transcribed into cDNA as the sequencing template. Produced via immunoSEQ multiplex PCR; TCRdb's table is partial and in-frame only. This sample has approximately 180,000 clones, with around 58% found just once. This clonotype originated in a human donor with alopecia areata. This chain uses TRBV2 with TRBJ2-1, with no clear D. Source: CD4+ T cells sorted from blood, taken at approximately week 60, from a patient treated with tofacitinib. The DNA for the CDR3 is TGTGCCAAAGAACGGCTAAACAATGAGCAGTTCTTC. It yields the protein CAKERLNNEQFF.